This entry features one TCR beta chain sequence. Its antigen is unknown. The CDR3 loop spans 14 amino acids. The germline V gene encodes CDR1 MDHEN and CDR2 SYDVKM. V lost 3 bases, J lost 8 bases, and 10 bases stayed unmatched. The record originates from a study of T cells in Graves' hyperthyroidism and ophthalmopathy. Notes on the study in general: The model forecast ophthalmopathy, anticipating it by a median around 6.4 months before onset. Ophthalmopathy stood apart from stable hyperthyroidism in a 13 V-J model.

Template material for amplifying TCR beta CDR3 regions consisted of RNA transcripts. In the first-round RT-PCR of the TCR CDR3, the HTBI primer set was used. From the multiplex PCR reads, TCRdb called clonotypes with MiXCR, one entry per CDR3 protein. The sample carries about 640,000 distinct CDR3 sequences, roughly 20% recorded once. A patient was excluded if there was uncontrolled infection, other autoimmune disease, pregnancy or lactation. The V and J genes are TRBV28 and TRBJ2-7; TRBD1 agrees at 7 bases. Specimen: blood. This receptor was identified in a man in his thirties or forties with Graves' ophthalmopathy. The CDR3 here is CASSLGQSGSQQYF. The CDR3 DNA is TGTGCCAGCAGTTTGGGACAGAGCGGAAGTCAGCAGTACTTC. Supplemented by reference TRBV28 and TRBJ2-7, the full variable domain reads DVKVTQSSRYLVKRTGEKVFLECVQDMDHENMFWYRQDPGLGLRLIYFSYDVKMKEKGDIPEGYSVSREKKERFSLILESASTNQTSMYLCASSLGQSGSQQYFGPGTRLTVT.